The rows below give T cell receptor beta chains drawn from one sample of a study of blood T cells in healthy people across ages. In TCRdb, the 5' RACE reads were re-called with MiXCR into one record per CDR3 protein. This sample has under 700,000 distinct CDR3 sequences, with 24% found just once. The data were also submitted as part of a second study, on T cells of mothers and their children.

The specimen was blood. Receptor source: a boy aged 5-17 years in good health. Both conserved end residues are trimmed from each CDR3. Each record gives: J gene, V gene, CDR3 protein.

TRBJ1-1 | TRBV28 | ASSFRYSATEAF
TRBJ1-2 | TRBV6-2/TRBV6-3 | ASSWSGDYGYT
TRBJ1-5 | TRBV7-8 | ASSLGDRGYQTQH
TRBJ2-1 | TRBV20-1 | SARDQDLRF
TRBJ2-3 | TRBV21-1 | ASSSLFGLAGVDTQY
TRBJ2-5 | TRBV7-2 | ASSSKAGGDQETQY
. | TRBV7-2 | ASSPSGPNNEQF
TRBJ2-7 | TRBV3-1 | ASGWYGTDYEQY
TRBJ2-7 | TRBV9 | ASSVFPAFSYEQY
. | TRBV10-3 | AISWDGLSYEQY
TRBJ1-1 | TRBV16 | ASSQSDEAF
TRBJ2-5 | TRBV7-3 | ASSTGQIETQY
TRBJ2-7 | TRBV4-3 | ASSQDVGNEQY
TRBJ1-2 | TRBV20-1 | SARDRVSSYGYT
TRBJ2-7 | TRBV5-1 | ASSFNGAYEQY
TRBJ1-2 | TRBV4-1 | ASSQEAVSDGYT
TRBJ1-4 | TRBV18 | VSSPGQNNEKLF
TRBJ1-2 | TRBV20-1 | SARLRSPGQGFLGYT
TRBJ2-1 | TRBV4-2 | ASSQVLPTRNNEQF
TRBJ2-5 | TRBV6-1 | ASSESLRLAGEETQY
TRBJ2-1 | TRBV7-3 | ASSLTGGGDEQF
TRBJ2-3 | TRBV9 | ASSPDPPSGGPRDTQY
TRBJ1-5 | TRBV2 | ASSEVTRRDNQPQH
TRBJ1-6 | TRBV7-2 | ASSPGVYNSPLH
TRBJ1-1 | TRBV6-2/TRBV6-3 | ASRDRGTEAF
TRBJ2-5 | TRBV5-1 | ASSLDRLAGGGETQY
TRBJ1-6 | TRBV7-9 | ASSNSGTKNSPLH
TRBJ1-6 | TRBV2 | ASSLGGSSYNSPLH
TRBJ2-1 | TRBV21-1 | ASSNRAYNEQF
TRBJ2-4 | TRBV11-3 | ASSLIQGRLAKNIQY
TRBJ2-5 | TRBV21-1 | ASSKERFRDRGQGGTQY
TRBJ1-5 | TRBV24-1 | ATSDTGTGGIQPQH
TRBJ1-1 | TRBV20-1 | SARGRGGSEAF
. | TRBV28 | ASSSSNSVGSSYNEQF
TRBJ1-4 | TRBV7-2 | ASSLGGAREKLF
TRBJ2-7 | TRBV14 | ASSQDRDTDYEQY
TRBJ2-1 | TRBV15 | ATSRDRVSYNEQF